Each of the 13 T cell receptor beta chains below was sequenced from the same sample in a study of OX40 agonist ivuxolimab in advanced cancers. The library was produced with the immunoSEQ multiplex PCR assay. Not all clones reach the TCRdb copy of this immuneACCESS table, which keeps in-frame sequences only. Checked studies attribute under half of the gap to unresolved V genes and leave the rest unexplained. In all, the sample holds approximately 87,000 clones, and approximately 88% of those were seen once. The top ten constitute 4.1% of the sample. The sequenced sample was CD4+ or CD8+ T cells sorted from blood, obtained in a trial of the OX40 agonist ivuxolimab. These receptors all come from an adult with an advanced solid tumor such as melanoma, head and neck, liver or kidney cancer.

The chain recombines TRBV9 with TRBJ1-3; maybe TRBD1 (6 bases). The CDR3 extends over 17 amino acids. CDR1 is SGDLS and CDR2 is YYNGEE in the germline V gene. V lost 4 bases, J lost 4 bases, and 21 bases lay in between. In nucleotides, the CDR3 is TGTGCCAGCAGCAAAACTTCAGGGGCTTCCCTAGGAAACACCATATATTTT. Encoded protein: CASSKTSGASLGNTIYF.

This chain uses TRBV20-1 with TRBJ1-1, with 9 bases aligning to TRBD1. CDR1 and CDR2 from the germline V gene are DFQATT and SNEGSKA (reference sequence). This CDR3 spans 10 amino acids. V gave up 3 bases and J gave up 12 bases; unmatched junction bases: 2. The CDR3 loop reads CSARGTGTFF. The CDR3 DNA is TGCAGTGCTAGGGGGACAGGGACTTTCTTT.

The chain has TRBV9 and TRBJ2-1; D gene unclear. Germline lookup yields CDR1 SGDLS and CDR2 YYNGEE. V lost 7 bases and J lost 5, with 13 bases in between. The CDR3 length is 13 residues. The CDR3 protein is CASGSRLNNEQFF. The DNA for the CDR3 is TGTGCCAGCGGGTCTAGGCTAAACAATGAGCAGTTCTTC.

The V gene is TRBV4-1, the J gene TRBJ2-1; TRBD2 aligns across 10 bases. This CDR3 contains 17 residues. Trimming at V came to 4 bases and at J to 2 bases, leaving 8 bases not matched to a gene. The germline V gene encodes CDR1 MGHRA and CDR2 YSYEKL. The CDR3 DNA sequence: TGCGCCAGCAGCCGCCTGGGACTAGCGATCACCTACAATGAGCAGTTCTTC. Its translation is CASSRLGLAITYNEQFF.

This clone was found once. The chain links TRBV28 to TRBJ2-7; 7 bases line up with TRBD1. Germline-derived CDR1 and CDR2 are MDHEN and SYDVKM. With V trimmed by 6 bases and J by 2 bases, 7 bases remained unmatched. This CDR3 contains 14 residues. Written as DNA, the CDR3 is TGTGCCAGCAGGAATGGACAGGCCACCTACGAGCAGTACTTC. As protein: CASRNGQATYEQYF. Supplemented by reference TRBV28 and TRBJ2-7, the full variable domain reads DVKVTQSSRYLVKRTGEKVFLECVQDMDHENMFWYRQDPGLGLRLIYFSYDVKMKEKGDIPEGYSVSREKKERFSLILESASTNQTSMYLCASRNGQATYEQYFGPGTRLTVT.

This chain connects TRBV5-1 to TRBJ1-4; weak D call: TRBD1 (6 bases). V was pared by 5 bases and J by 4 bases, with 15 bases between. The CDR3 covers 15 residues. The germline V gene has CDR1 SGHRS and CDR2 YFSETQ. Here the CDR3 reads CASRSQGSSNEKLFF. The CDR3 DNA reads TGCGCCAGCAGGTCCCAGGGGAGCAGTAATGAAAAACTGTTTTTT. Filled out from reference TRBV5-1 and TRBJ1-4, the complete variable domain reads KAGVTQTPRYLIKTRGQQVTLSCSPISGHRSVSWYQQTPGQGLQFLFEYFSETQRNKGNFPGRFSGRQFSNSRSEMNVSTLELGDSALYLCASRSQGSSNEKLFFGSGTQLSVL.

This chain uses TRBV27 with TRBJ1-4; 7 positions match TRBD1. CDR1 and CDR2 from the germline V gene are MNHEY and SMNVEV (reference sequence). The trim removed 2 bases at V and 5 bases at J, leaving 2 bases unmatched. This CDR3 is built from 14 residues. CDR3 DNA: TGTGCCAGCAGTTTAAAGACAGGGAATGAAAAACTGTTTTTT. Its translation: CASSLKTGNEKLFF.

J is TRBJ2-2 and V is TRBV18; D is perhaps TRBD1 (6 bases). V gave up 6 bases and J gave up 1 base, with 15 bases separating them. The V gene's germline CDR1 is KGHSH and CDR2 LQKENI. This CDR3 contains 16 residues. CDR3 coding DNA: TGTGCCAGCTCCCGGGACATCCTAGAGAACACCGGGGAGCTGTTTTTT. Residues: CASSRDILENTGELFF.

The CDR3: CSVEGIRSSYNEQFF. CDR3 DNA sequence: TGCAGCGTTGAGGGGATTCGAAGCTCCTACAATGAGCAGTTCTTC. J is TRBJ2-1 and V is TRBV29-1; D is ambiguous. This CDR3 region has 15 residues. From germline, CDR1 is SQVTM and CDR2 ANQGSEA. V was clipped by 3 bases and J by 0 bases, with 12 bases between them.

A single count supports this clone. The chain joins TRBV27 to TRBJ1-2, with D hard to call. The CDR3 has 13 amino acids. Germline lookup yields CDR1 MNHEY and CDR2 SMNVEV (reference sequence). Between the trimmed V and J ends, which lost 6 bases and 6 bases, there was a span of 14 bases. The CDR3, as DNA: TGTGCCAGCAGCCGAGGGAGAAGCAATGGCTACACCTTC. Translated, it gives CASSRGRSNGYTF.

The CDR3 protein is CASTGQDYGYTF. CDR3 DNA sequence: TGTGCCAGTACGGGACAGGACTATGGCTACACCTTC. The V and J genes are TRBV5-6 and TRBJ1-2; TRBD1 matches 8 bases. The CDR3 totals 12 residues. Germline CDR1 is SGHDT and CDR2 is YYEEEE. V trimming: 8 bases; J trimming: 3 bases; junction bases outside the gene matches: 3.

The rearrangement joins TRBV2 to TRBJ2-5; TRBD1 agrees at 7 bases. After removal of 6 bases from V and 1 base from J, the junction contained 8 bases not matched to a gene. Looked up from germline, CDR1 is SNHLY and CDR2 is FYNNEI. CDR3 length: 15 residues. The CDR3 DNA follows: TGTGCCAGCAGCGCACTGGGACAGCCCCAAGAGACCCAGTACTTC. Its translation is CASSALGQPQETQYF. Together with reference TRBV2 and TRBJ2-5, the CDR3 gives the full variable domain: EPEVTQTPSHQVTQMGQEVILRCVPISNHLYFYWYRQILGQKVEFLVSFYNNEISEKSEIFDDQFSVERPDGSNFTLKIRSTKLEDSAMYFCASSALGQPQETQYFGPGTRLLVL.

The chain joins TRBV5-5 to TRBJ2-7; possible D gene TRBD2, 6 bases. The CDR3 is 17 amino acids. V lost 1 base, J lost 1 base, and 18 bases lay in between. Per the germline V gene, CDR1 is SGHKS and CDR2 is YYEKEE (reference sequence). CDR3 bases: TGTGCCAGCAGCTTGTTTGGTAGCGGAAGTCTGTCCTACGAGCAGTACTTC. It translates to CASSLFGSGSLSYEQYF. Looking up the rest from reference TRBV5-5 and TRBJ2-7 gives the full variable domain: DAGVTQSPTHLIKTRGQQVTLRCSPISGHKSVSWYQQVLGQGPQFIFQYYEKEERGRGNFPDRFSARQFPNYSSELNVNALLLGDSALYLCASSLFGSGSLSYEQYFGPGTRLTVT.